One and the same sample provided the 10 T cell receptor beta chains below, sequenced in a study of blood T cell repertoires in COVID-19. Produced via immunoSEQ multiplex PCR; TCRdb's table is partial and in-frame only. The sample shows about 430,000 clones, roughly 88% of them seen only once. Sequencing input: PBMCs or T cells enriched from blood (not recorded which). These receptors were collected from a woman between 18 and 30 years old who had been exposed to COVID-19.

This clone appeared a few times. V gene TRBV28 combines with J gene TRBJ1-6; TRBD1 matches 7 bases. This CDR3 has 15 amino acids. The V and J ends lost 5 bases and 10 bases, in that order; junction bases with no gene match: 11. Germline V gene sequence: CDR1 MDHEN, CDR2 SYDVKM. The CDR3 loop reads CASSIPEGAGSPLHF. The CDR3 nucleotides read TGTGCCAGCAGTATACCCGAGGGGGCTGGGTCACCCCTCCACTTT.

As for this clone: Other nucleotide sequences in the sample specify the same CDR3. The chain links TRBV27 to TRBJ2-1; 11 nucleotides align to TRBD2. The V gene's germline CDR1 is MNHEY and CDR2 SMNVEV (reference sequence). CDR3 length: 15 amino acids. V lost 3 bases to trimming and J lost 7 bases; unmatched junction nucleotides: 5. For the CDR3, the DNA is TGTGCCAGCAGTTTTTTAGCGGGAGGGCTTAATGAGCAGTTCTTC. As protein: CASSFLAGGLNEQFF.

The rearrangement links TRBV6-4 to TRBJ2-1, with 9 positions matching TRBD2. Per germline, CDR1 MRHNA and CDR2 SNTAGT. With V trimmed by 0 bases and J by 3 bases, 0 bases remained unmatched. The CDR3 is 15 amino acids. As DNA, the CDR3 is TGTGCCAGCAGTGACTCGCGGGGGGGCTACAATGAGCAGTTCTTC. Translated: CASSDSRGGYNEQFF.

The rearrangement uses TRBV2 and TRBJ1-2, with 10 bases that match TRBD1. Germline V gene lookup returns CDR1 SNHLY and CDR2 FYNNEI. V was pared by 6 bases and J by 8 bases, with 6 bases of the junction left unmatched. This CDR3 has 13 amino acids. CDR3 DNA: TGTGCCAGCAGGATGGGGACAGGGGACGGCTACACCTTC. Translating gives CASRMGTGDGYTF.

The V gene is TRBV7-8, the J gene TRBJ2-1; the match to TRBD2 covers 14 bases. V was pared by 1 base and J by 0 bases, with 5 bases of the junction left unmatched. CDR1 and CDR2 from the germline V gene are SGHVS and FQNEAQ. The CDR3 covers 19 residues. This CDR3 is CASSLGLAGGGSSYNEQFF. Written as DNA, the CDR3 is TGTGCCAGCAGCTTAGGACTAGCGGGAGGGGGGAGCTCCTACAATGAGCAGTTCTTC.

The chain couples TRBV5-5 to TRBJ1-4, with D perhaps TRBD1 (6 bases). CDR1 is SGHKS and CDR2 is YYEKEE in the germline V gene (reference sequence). The CDR3 is 19 amino acids. The V gene lost 5 bases and the J gene lost 0 bases, with 23 bases spanning the gap. The CDR3 DNA reads as TGTGCCAGCAGTCTGGGGATTACAGGGCCCCCGGCAACTAATGAAAAACTGTTTTTT. This sequence encodes CASSLGITGPPATNEKLFF.

This clone appeared a few times. This chain's CDR3 is CASSELAGADTQYF. CDR3 in DNA: TGTGCCAGCAGTGAACTAGCGGGAGCAGATACGCAGTATTTT. The rearrangement joins TRBV6-4 to TRBJ2-3; 11 bases fit TRBD2. V dropped 3 bases and J dropped 4; count of bases not matched to a gene: 0. CDR3 length: 14 residues. Germline-derived CDR1 and CDR2 are MRHNA and SNTAGT.

Written as DNA, the CDR3 is TGTGCCAGCAGCTTAGGGGACAGGACCTACACCTTC. This encodes CASSLGDRTYTF. The chain has TRBV7-6 and TRBJ1-2, with TRBD1 matching over 8 bases. The germline CDR1 and CDR2 sequences are SGHVS and FNYEAQ. CDR3 length: 12 amino acids. J lost 10 bases, V lost 1 base, and 2 bases had no gene match.

As DNA, the CDR3 is TGCGCCAGCAGCTCCGGGACTAGCGGGTTTAATGAGCAGTTCTTC. As protein: CASSSGTSGFNEQFF. The rearrangement uses TRBV5-1 and TRBJ2-1; 12 bases fit TRBD2. Germline-derived CDR1 and CDR2 are SGHRS and YFSETQ. The CDR3 consists of 15 residues. Unmatched junction bases numbered 5, after V lost 3 bases and J lost 7 bases.

The chain is built from TRBV30 and TRBJ1-4; the match to TRBD1 covers 10 bases. This CDR3 is 13 amino acids long. J gave up 8 bases and V 6 bases, and 6 bases lay outside the gene matches. Per germline, CDR1 GTSNPN and CDR2 SVGIG (reference sequence). For the CDR3, the DNA is TGTGCCTGTACGGGACAGGGGTGGGAAAAACTGTTTTTT. Encoded protein: CACTGQGWEKLFF.